This T cell receptor beta chain was sequenced for a study of blood T cell repertoires in COVID-19. About the study: Researchers got acute and convalescent COVID-19 samples from the United States, Italy and Spain. PBMCs, B-cell-depleted T cells, or T cells were the source of the cDNA or gDNA that made up the material.

In the authors' methods: Reference gene primer amplification in the assay estimated nucleated cell counts. The assay was immunoSEQ multiplex PCR, and TCRdb's table has in-frame clones only and misses some. Clonal size and the V and J genes are those of that table, whereas D and trimming came from the DNA. Among around 200,000 clones, approximately 80% were seen once, and the ten largest hold about 6.7%. Seattle patients were enrolled during active infection and followed longitudinally. This CDR3 has 14 residues. Germline V CDR1 and CDR2: MNHEY, SVGAGI. Trimming took 2 bases from V and 8 from J, leaving 15 bases between them.

This TCR came from a woman aged 40 to 55 with COVID-19, enrolled during active disease. The specimen sequenced was peripheral blood. The chain recombines TRBV6-5 with TRBJ1-1, with D tentatively TRBD1 (6 bases). Here the CDR3 reads CASSYTTQGTEAFF. In DNA form, the CDR3 reads TGTGCCAGCAGTTACACCACTCAGGGGACCGAAGCTTTCTTT.